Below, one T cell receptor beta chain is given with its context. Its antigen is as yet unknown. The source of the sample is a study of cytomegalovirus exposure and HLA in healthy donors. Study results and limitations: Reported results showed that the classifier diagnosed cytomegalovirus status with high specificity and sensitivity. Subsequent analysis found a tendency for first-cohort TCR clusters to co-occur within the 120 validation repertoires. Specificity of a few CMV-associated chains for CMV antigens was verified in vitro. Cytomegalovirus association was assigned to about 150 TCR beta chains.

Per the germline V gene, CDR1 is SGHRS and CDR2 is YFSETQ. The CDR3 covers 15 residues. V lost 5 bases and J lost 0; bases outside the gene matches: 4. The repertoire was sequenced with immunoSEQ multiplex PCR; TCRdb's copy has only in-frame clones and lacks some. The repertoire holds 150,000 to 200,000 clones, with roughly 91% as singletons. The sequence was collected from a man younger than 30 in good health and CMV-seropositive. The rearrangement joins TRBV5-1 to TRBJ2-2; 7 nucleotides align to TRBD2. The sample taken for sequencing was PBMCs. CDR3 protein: CASSSGGSNTGELFF. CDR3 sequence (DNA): TGCGCCAGCAGTTCGGGAGGATCGAACACCGGGGAGCTGTTTTTT.